What follows are 27 T cell receptor beta chains derived from one specimen sequenced in a study of T-cell reconstitution after alpha-beta-depleted transplantation in children. TCRbeta library preparation incorporated unique molecular identifiers. TCRdb re-derived calls from the PCR reads in MiXCR, one entry per CDR3 protein. The sample lists over 550,000 distinct CDR3 sequences, roughly a tenth occurring once. The source material was PBMCs from the stem cell graft donor, sampled from the stem cell graft. The origin of the receptors is a human donor who donated a stem cell graft to a child with acute myeloid leukemia.

The rearrangement joins TRBV20-1 to TRBJ2-4; D is possibly TRBD1 or TRBD2 (5 bases each). The germline V gene encodes CDR1 DFQATT and CDR2 SNEGSKA (reference sequence). The CDR3 length is 14 residues. V was shortened by 6 bases and J by 5 bases, with 17 bases between the two germline ends. The CDR3 is CSARTLEAQNIQYF. CDR3 bases: TGCAGTGCAAGGACATTGGAGGCTCAAAACATTCAGTACTTC.

Ten or more counts support this clonotype. The chain joins TRBV12-3 or TRBV12-4 to TRBJ2-7; 8 bases align to TRBD2. The trim removed 2 bases at V and 7 bases at J, leaving 16 bases unmatched. This CDR3 has 17 amino acids. CDR3 nucleotide sequence: TGTGCCAGCAGTTTAAGGGGGAACAGCGGGAGACTGGGTGAGCAGTACTTC. Translated, it gives CASSLRGNSGRLGEQYF.

Only a few counts were recorded for this clonotype. This chain links TRBV5-6 with TRBJ2-1; perhaps D is TRBD1 or TRBD2 (5 bases each). Per germline, CDR1 SGHDT and CDR2 YYEEEE. Trimming took 5 bases from V and 0 from J, leaving 15 bases between them. The CDR3 runs to 16 residues. CDR3 coding DNA: TGTGCCAGCAGTTCCTTGGGGACCGGCTCCTACAATGAGCAGTTCTTC. As protein: CASSSLGTGSYNEQFF.

This clonotype was detected many times. The chain combines TRBV4-2 with TRBJ2-1; 12 bases match TRBD2. Germline CDR1 reads LGHNA; CDR2 reads YNFKEQ. CDR3 length: 14 residues. J lost 9 bases, V lost 1 base, and 1 base had no gene match. CDR3 nucleotide sequence: TGTGCCAGCAGCCAAGGGACTAGCGGGACTGAGCAGTTCTTC. Encoded protein: CASSQGTSGTEQFF.

This chain's CDR3 is CASSFRGTSGFNEQFF. Written as DNA, the CDR3 is TGTGCCAGCAGTTTCCGCGGGACTAGCGGTTTCAATGAGCAGTTCTTC. This chain links TRBV27 with TRBJ2-1; 11 nucleotides match TRBD2. CDR1 MNHEY and CDR2 SMNVEV come from the germline V gene (reference sequence). The CDR3 is 16 residues long. Trimming took 3 bases from V and 6 from J; bases not matched to a gene: 7.

This clonotype has a count of ten or more. This sequence joins TRBV6-5 and TRBJ2-1, with 7 nucleotides matching TRBD2. V shed 1 base, J shed 5 bases, and the junction held 8 bases outside the gene matches. The CDR3 extends over 16 amino acids. Germline lookup yields CDR1 MNHEY and CDR2 SVGAGI. CDR3 sequence (DNA): TGTGCCAGCAGTTACTGGGAGGGTTGGGGAAACAATGAGCAGTTCTTC. This codes for CASSYWEGWGNNEQFF.

This clonotype appeared a few times. The gene calls are TRBV7-8 and TRBJ2-3; weak D call: TRBD2 (6 bases). V gave up 1 base and J gave up 4 bases, with 9 bases separating them. Germline V gene data show CDR1 as SGHVS and CDR2 as FQNEAQ. The CDR3 contains 14 residues. CDR3 DNA: TGTGCCAGCAGCTTAGGGGACTCTTCAGATACGCAGTATTTT. The encoded protein is CASSLGDSSDTQYF.

This clonotype came up many times. This chain joins TRBV10-3 and TRBJ2-2, with 8 bases aligning to TRBD1. The germline V gene encodes CDR1 ENHRY and CDR2 SYGVKD. CDR3 size: 16 residues. V gave up 0 bases and J gave up 1 base; unmatched junction bases: 1. CDR3 residues: CAISESDRVNTGELFF. CDR3 DNA sequence: TGTGCCATCAGTGAGTCGGACAGGGTGAACACCGGGGAGCTGTTTTTT.

This clonotype was detected many times. The V gene is TRBV29-1, the J gene TRBJ2-5; D is tentatively TRBD1 or TRBD2 (7 bases each). Germline loops: CDR1 SQVTM, CDR2 ANQGSEA. CDR3 size: 12 residues. V was pared by 8 bases and J by 5 bases, with 15 bases between. The CDR3 region has the DNA TGCAGCTTTAGACAGGGAGGGGAGACCCAGTACTTC. This translates into CSFRQGGETQYF.

This chain connects TRBV15 to TRBJ2-7, with 9 positions matching TRBD2. The CDR3 sequence is 17 residues long. Germline loops: CDR1 LNHNV, CDR2 YYDKDF (reference sequence). J gave up 0 bases and V 0 bases, and 6 bases lay outside the gene matches. CDR3 protein: CATSRDPRGRVSYEQYF. DNA for the CDR3: TGTGCCACCAGCAGAGACCCACGCGGGAGGGTCTCCTACGAGCAGTACTTC.

The chain couples TRBV2 to TRBJ2-1, with 8 bases that match TRBD1. The length of the CDR3 is 14 residues. J lost 5 bases, V lost 8 bases, and 8 bases had no gene match. Per the germline V gene, CDR1 is SNHLY and CDR2 is FYNNEI. CDR3 DNA sequence: TGTGCCAGCCAGCCAGGGGGCCCTCACAATGAGCAGTTCTTC. Translated, it gives CASQPGGPHNEQFF. Using reference TRBV2 and TRBJ2-1 for the parts outside the CDR3, the full variable domain is EPEVTQTPSHQVTQMGQEVILRCVPISNHLYFYWYRQILGQKVEFLVSFYNNEISEKSEIFDDQFSVERPDGSNFTLKIRSTKLEDSAMYFCASQPGGPHNEQFFGPGTRLTVL.

Only a few counts were recorded for this clonotype. The rearrangement uses TRBV7-9 and TRBJ1-1; D not certain. From germline, CDR1 is SEHNR and CDR2 FQNEAQ (reference sequence). V lost 0 bases to trimming and J lost 1 base, with 15 bases between them. The CDR3 spans 17 residues. Here the CDR3 reads CASSLAPGLGRNTEAFF. The CDR3 nucleotides are TGTGCCAGCAGCTTAGCGCCCGGGCTCGGTAGGAACACTGAAGCTTTCTTT.

The chain recombines TRBV25-1 with TRBJ2-1; no reliable D call. Germline V gene sequence: CDR1 MGHDK, CDR2 SYGVNS. Between the trimmed V and J ends, which lost 1 base and 2 bases, there was a span of 15 bases. The length of the CDR3 is 17 residues. The CDR3 DNA reads as TGTGCCAGCAGTGAATTCGCAACGGCTGTGGCCTACAATGAGCAGTTCTTC. Translation: CASSEFATAVAYNEQFF.

This chain links TRBV19 with TRBJ2-1; 7 bases fit TRBD2. This CDR3 has 13 amino acids. Germline CDR1 and CDR2: LNHDA and SQIVND (reference sequence). V trimming: 5 bases; J trimming: 7 bases; junction bases outside the gene matches: 5. The CDR3 region has the DNA TGTGCCAGTAGTGCCAGACTAGCTAATGAGCAGTTCTTC. Its translation is CASSARLANEQFF.

The genes are TRBV28 and TRBJ1-3; unclear D gene. V lost 5 bases to trimming and J lost 9 bases, with 17 bases between them. In germline, CDR1 is MDHEN, CDR2 SYDVKM. The CDR3 runs to 14 residues. CDR3 sequence: CASSTSAAEGTIYF. The DNA for the CDR3 is TGTGCCAGCAGTACCTCGGCCGCGGAGGGCACCATATATTTT.

The chain uses TRBV5-1 and TRBJ2-5; TRBD1 might be the D (6 bases). Germline-derived CDR1 and CDR2 are SGHRS and YFSETQ. V dropped 0 bases and J dropped 6 bases, with 15 bases sitting between them. This CDR3 spans 15 amino acids. CDR3 region: CASSLDEGGKKTQYF. The DNA of the CDR3 is TGCGCCAGCAGCTTGGACGAAGGGGGTAAGAAGACCCAGTACTTC.

The chain employs TRBV4-3 and TRBJ1-2, with 8 bases lining up with TRBD1. The germline V gene encodes CDR1 LGHNA and CDR2 YSLEER. The V segment lost 3 bases and the J segment 6 bases; nucleotides outside the gene matches: 9. This CDR3 has 15 amino acids. DNA for the CDR3: TGCGCCAGCAGCCAGATGACAGGGGCAAGCGATGGCTACACCTTC. Translation gives CASSQMTGASDGYTF.

This clonotype turned up a few times. Here the CDR3 reads CASSLFSSAAYEQYF. In DNA, the CDR3 is TGTGCCAGCAGTTTATTTTCTAGCGCCGCCTACGAGCAGTACTTC. The V gene is TRBV28, the J gene TRBJ2-7, with D possibly being TRBD2 (6 bases). Between the trimmed V and J ends, which lost 1 base and 2 bases, there was a span of 12 bases. The CDR3 has 15 amino acids. Germline CDR1 reads MDHEN; CDR2 reads SYDVKM.

V usage is TRBV5-1 and J usage is TRBJ2-5; D possibly corresponds to TRBD2 (5 bases). CDR1 is SGHRS and CDR2 is YFSETQ in the germline V gene. The ends were cut back, 6 bases at V and 3 bases at J, with 15 bases in the middle. The CDR3 consists of 14 residues. The CDR3 sequence is CASTAGRAEETQYF. In nucleotides, the CDR3 is TGCGCCAGCACCGCGGGCAGAGCAGAAGAGACCCAGTACTTC.

The chain couples TRBV7-3 to TRBJ2-7; weak D call: TRBD2 (6 bases). The V end lost 0 bases, the J end lost 4 bases, and 13 bases lay between the germline ends. Per the germline V gene, CDR1 is SGHTA and CDR2 is FQGTGA. The CDR3 covers 15 residues. The CDR3: CASSLTSDYQYEQYF. DNA of the CDR3: TGTGCCAGCAGCTTAACCTCGGACTATCAATACGAGCAGTACTTC.

This chain uses TRBV7-8 with TRBJ2-7; 7 bases line up with TRBD2. Trimming took 5 bases from V and 5 from J; bases not matched to a gene: 12. The CDR3 covers 15 residues. Per the germline V gene, CDR1 is SGHVS and CDR2 is FQNEAQ. The CDR3: CASSPSRTSSDEQYF. The DNA for the CDR3 is TGTGCCAGCAGCCCATCGAGGACTAGTTCAGACGAGCAGTACTTC.

This clonotype has just a few counts. The chain uses TRBV9 and TRBJ2-1; the match to TRBD2 covers 10 bases. The junction had 7 bases not matched to a gene; V was cut back by 3 bases and J by 7 bases. The V gene's germline CDR1 is SGDLS and CDR2 YYNGEE. CDR3 length: 15 amino acids. The chain's CDR3 is CASSASSGSLNEQFF. The CDR3 DNA follows: TGTGCCAGCAGCGCCTCTAGCGGGAGTCTGAATGAGCAGTTCTTC.

The V gene is TRBV11-2, the J gene TRBJ2-7, with D unresolved. CDR1 is SGHAT, CDR2 FQNNGV, per germline. This CDR3 contains 15 residues. Trimming took off 6 bases at V and 3 bases at J, with 18 bases between the two ends. The DNA of the CDR3 is TGTGCCAGCAGTCCCTCTGGCGGCACGGGCTACGAGCAGTACTTC. Translation gives CASSPSGGTGYEQYF.

This clonotype was seen ten or more times. The rearrangement links TRBV9 to TRBJ2-2; the D call may be TRBD1 or TRBD2 (5 bases each). Per germline, CDR1 SGDLS and CDR2 YYNGEE. V was trimmed by 3 bases and J by 7 bases, leaving 13 bases between them. The CDR3 is 14 amino acids. The CDR3 here is CASSGGRLFGELFF. CDR3 sequence (DNA): TGTGCCAGCAGCGGGGGACGCCTATTCGGGGAGCTGTTTTTT. Looking up the rest from reference TRBV9 and TRBJ2-2 gives the full variable domain: DSGVTQTPKHLITATGQRVTLRCSPRSGDLSVYWYQQSLDQGLQFLIQYYNGEERAKGNILERFSAQQFPDLHSELNLSSLELGDSALYFCASSGGRLFGELFFGEGSRLTVL.

This clonotype has at least ten counts. The V and J genes are TRBV28 and TRBJ2-3, with TRBD2 matching 11 bases. Trimming removed 6 bases from V and 0 bases from J; junction bases left unmatched: 2. The V gene's germline CDR1 is MDHEN and CDR2 SYDVKM. This CDR3 comprises 15 residues. This CDR3 is CASSRTSGSTDTQYF. The CDR3 bases are TGTGCCAGCAGCCGGACTAGCGGGAGCACAGATACGCAGTATTTT.

This rearrangement joins TRBV7-9 to TRBJ2-1; TRBD2 matches 7 bases. CDR3 length equals 15 residues. Trimming cost V 2 bases and J 7 bases; bases outside gene matches: 8. Germline CDR1 SEHNR, CDR2 FQNEAQ (reference sequence). The CDR3 DNA reads as TGTGCCAGCAGCTTAATGGGACTAAGTGAAAATGAGCAGTTCTTC. This encodes CASSLMGLSENEQFF. Looking up the rest from reference TRBV7-9 and TRBJ2-1 gives the full variable domain: DTGVSQNPRHKITKRGQNVTFRCDPISEHNRLYWYRQTLGQGPEFLTYFQNEAQLEKSRLLSDRFSAERPKGSFSTLEIQRTEQGDSAMYLCASSLMGLSENEQFFGPGTRLTVL.

The J gene is TRBJ2-6, the V gene TRBV10-3, with D possibly called TRBD1 or TRBD2 (5 bases each). Germline V lookup: CDR1 ENHRY, CDR2 SYGVKD. This CDR3 comprises 15 residues. Trimming left V 6 bases short and J 0 bases short, with 9 bases between. Here the CDR3 DNA reads TGTGCCATCAGCCTTGGGACCTCTGGGGCCAACGTCCTGACTTTC. This translates into CAISLGTSGANVLTF.